These T cell receptor beta chains were read from a single sample in a study of T cells in narcolepsy. The repertoire was sequenced with immunoSEQ multiplex PCR; TCRdb's copy has only in-frame clones and lacks some. The sample records some 30,000 clones, more than 70% being singletons. Input material: CD45RA- memory CD4+ T cells from PBMCs. These receptors were obtained from a human donor with narcolepsy. Both conserved end residues are part of each CDR3. Each record gives: D gene, J gene, V gene, clone size, CDR3 DNA, CDR3 protein. D genes are given only for firm matches. Rows may omit the clone size; those that give it use once, few, many or a size class.

>NA|TRBJ1-2|TRBV5-1|NA
TGCGCCAGCAGCTTGGATGGTTCTTATGGCTACACCTTC
CASSLDGSYGYTF
>NA|TRBJ2-1|TRBV10-1|NA
TGCGCCAGACTTAGCAGGTACTCTTTTGGTCCTCCCGGGAGAGGTTCCTACAATGAGCAGTTCTTC
CARLSRYSFGPPGRGSYNEQFF
>NA|TRBJ2-3|TRBV11-2|NA
TGTGCCAGCAGCTTAGATATAGGAACAGATACGCAGTATTTT
CASSLDIGTDTQYF
>TRBD2|TRBJ2-5|TRBV2|NA
TGTGCCAGCAGCGGGGGGGCCCTGGCAGGGACCCAGTACTTC
CASSGGALAGTQYF
>TRBD2|TRBJ2-3|TRBV5-4|NA
TGTGCCAGCAGCTTGGACCGGGGGGTCACAGATACGCAGTATTTT
CASSLDRGVTDTQYF
>NA|TRBJ1-1|TRBV6-6|NA
TGTGCCAGCAGTTACTCGAAGTACACTGAAGCTTTCTTT
CASSYSKYTEAFF
>TRBD1|TRBJ1-6|TRBV30|NA
TGTGCCTGGAGTGCTGGACAGGGGGTAGAAAATTCACCCCTCCACTTT
CAWSAGQGVENSPLHF
>NA|TRBJ2-7|TRBV6-5|few
TGTGCCAGCAGTACCCCAGGGAAACACGAGCAGTACTTC
CASSTPGKHEQYF
>TRBD2|TRBJ2-3|TRBV7-3|NA
TGTGCCAGCAGCCCGGGGACTAGCGGGAATCGGATGTATCGTCAGTATTTT
CASSPGTSGNRMYRQYF
>NA|TRBJ2-1|TRBV5-1|NA
TGCGCCAGCAGCTTGATAACTCGGGGTTTCTCCTACAATGAGCAGTTCTTC
CASSLITRGFSYNEQFF
>TRBD1|TRBJ1-2|TRBV19|medium-sized
TGTGCCAGTAGCGCCATGAAGGGACAGGGGCATGGCTACACCTTC
CASSAMKGQGHGYTF
>TRBD1|TRBJ2-7|TRBV5-6|NA
TGTGCCAGCAGCTTGAGTGGGACAGGTTTCTACGAGCAGTACTTC
CASSLSGTGFYEQYF
>NA|TRBJ1-1|TRBV7-9|NA
TGTGCCAGCAGCCGAGTCGGGGGTAACACTGAAGCTTTCTTT
CASSRVGGNTEAFF
>NA|TRBJ1-4|TRBV7-9|NA
TGTGCCAGCAGCTTAGACCGGCAGGAAAAACTGTTTTTT
CASSLDRQEKLFF
>NA|TRBJ2-1|TRBV9|NA
TGTGCCAGCAGCGCTACACCGAGCTCCTACAATGAGCAGTTCTTC
CASSATPSSYNEQFF
>NA|TRBJ1-1|TRBV5-1|NA
TGCGCCAGCAGGGCAGGCTTTATGAACACTGAAGCTTTCTTT
CASRAGFMNTEAFF
>NA|TRBJ2-5|TRBV19|few
TGTGCCAGTAGTGAGGGACGTCAAGAGACCCAGTACTTC
CASSEGRQETQYF
>NA|TRBJ2-7|TRBV7-8|few
TGTGCCAGCAGCTTGGGCGGCTCCCAAAGGTCCTGGTTC
CASSLGGSQRSWF
>TRBD1|TRBJ1-1|TRBV19|NA
TGTGCCAGTTACGAAGGGGGCAGGTTTATGGGAAACACTGAAGCTTTCTTT
CASYEGGRFMGNTEAFF
>TRBD1|TRBJ2-7|TRBV14|NA
TGTGCCAGCAGCCACGGACAGGAACTAAGCTCCTACGAGCAGTACTTC
CASSHGQELSSYEQYF
>TRBD2|TRBJ2-7|TRBV4-2|NA
TGTGCCAGCAGCCAAGACTTAGGACTAGCGGGGAGATCCTACGAGCAGTACTTC
CASSQDLGLAGRSYEQYF
>TRBD1|TRBJ1-1|TRBV5-1|NA
TGCGCCAGCAGCTTGGTGAGACAGGGAGGCACTGAAGCTTTCTTT
CASSLVRQGGTEAFF
>NA|TRBJ1-1|TRBV29-1|NA
TGCAGCGGCCTGAAGGGGGAGAACACTGAAGCTTTCTTT
CSGLKGENTEAFF
>NA|TRBJ1-2|TRBV19|NA
TGTGCCAGTAGTATGTTGGGGGTGCGAGGCTACACCTTC
CASSMLGVRGYTF
>NA|TRBJ2-7|TRBV6-9|NA
TGTGCCAGCAGTGAAGGGGGGCCCTACGAGCAGTACTTC
CASSEGGPYEQYF
>NA|TRBJ1-5|TRBV18|NA
TGTGCCAGCTCAAGTCGAAGGGATGGACCCCAGCATTTT
CASSSRRDGPQHF
>NA|TRBJ1-3|TRBV9|NA
TGTGCCAGCAGCCGAGGGCGGGAAACTGGAAACACCATATATTTT
CASSRGRETGNTIYF